This T cell receptor (beta chain) was recovered during a study of blood T cell repertoires in COVID-19. Study-level information: Italy, Spain and the United States were the sources of the convalescent and acute COVID-19 samples. PBMCs, B-cell-depleted T cells, or T cells were the source of the cDNA or gDNA that made up the material.

In germline, CDR1 is LGHDT, CDR2 YNNKEL (reference sequence). The ends lost 4 bases at V and 0 bases at J; junction bases unmatched: 6. The CDR3 sequence is 15 residues long. Per the authors' pipeline: Nucleated cell number was recorded as an estimate derived from reference gene primer amplification. TCRdb's table, derived via immunoSEQ multiplex PCR, lists solely in-frame clones and lacks some. V, J and clone size are taken as reported in that table, and D and trimming were inferred from the DNA itself. Of about 350,000 clones in the sample, about 93% are singletons; the top ten hold around 3.5%. Input material: peripheral blood. The TCR comes from a woman in her late teens or twenties who had recovered from COVID-19. The rearrangement joins TRBV3-1 (or the pseudogene TRBV3-2) to TRBJ2-7, with 7 positions matching TRBD2. In DNA form, the CDR3 reads TGTGCCAGCAGCCCGGACCCTAGCGGCTCCTACGAGCAGTACGTC. It specifies CASSPDPSGSYEQYV.